The sequence of this TCR beta chain was determined in a study of beta chain features in type 1 diabetes (dated by TCRdb to 2016 to 2019). About the study as a whole: Mean age, gender distribution, total cell number and subset yield were not different between patients and healthy donors. Whereas all 28 donors provided naive and central memory subsets, regulatory and stem cell-like memory subsets were isolated from just 8 patients and roughly eight healthy donors. The study compared TCRB repertoires of sorted circulating CD4+ T cell subsets between recently diagnosed type 1 diabetes patients and matched healthy donors. A total of around 110,000,000 sorted cells were examined across all samples, and RNA yield correlated strongly with the number of cells per subset. The study at large found these results: Fewer insertions and more nucleotide deletions at VDJ recombination sites were observed in patients with type 1 diabetes, implying thymic rearrangement abnormalities. Naive, central memory and regulatory TCRB repertoires appeared to be more similar among patients than among healthy donors. A moderate but significant shortening of TCRB CDR3 length was observed in type 1 diabetes patients in all four CD4+ subsets. Because the HLA sub-analyses included only small numbers of individuals, any influence of HLA type on TCRB rearrangement was left unresolved. Shorter templates might be favored by PCR, yet because patient and control samples were amplified and corrected together, any such skew would affect both groups equally. Because cDNA was sequenced instead of genomic DNA, highly expressing activated cells could be over-represented, though the groups showed no difference in activation or CD3 levels.

The entire amount of isolated RNA was reverse transcribed using the High Capacity cDNA Reverse Transcription Kit, so the sequenced TCRB transcripts were expressed ones. Deep immunoSEQ sequencing was performed on naive, central memory and regulatory T cell samples, with an average of about 4 million total reads per sample. After sorted cells were lysed in RLT buffer, RNA was extracted with DNase-treated RNeasy Micro or Mini kits, with the choice depending on cell number. Each cell subset was processed on its own to prevent cross-contamination, while patient and healthy donor samples were processed together. The immunoSEQ multiplex PCR was used to amplify TCRB sequences from cDNA, generating 87-bp fragments that spanned the CDR3 region. Sequencing of the amplicons was performed on the Illumina HiSeq platform. The paper's processing steps were these. PCR bias was corrected computationally using synthetic template baselines, and reads within Hamming distance 2 were collapsed, with unmergeable singletons discarded. By aligning reads against IMGT, V, D and J genes, CDR3 length, and insertions or deletions at six rearrangement sites were assigned. Within each subset, clonotype counts were normalized to sorted cell number, after which true diversity and Gini coefficients were computed with the tcR R package. Repertoire sharing was quantified using the overlap coefficient calculated on TCRB nucleotide sequences. As a proxy for the pre-selection repertoire, out-of-frame TCRB sequences from naive cells were analyzed. TCRdb stores this immuneACCESS table with in-frame sequences only. Part of the clones is absent; in the studies checked, under half of the shortfall reflects unresolved V genes, and no reason is known for the rest. V and J calls and clone size are copied from that table; D and trimming were computed from the DNA. Present in this sample are around 450,000 clones, about an eighth of which were seen just once. The ten largest clones capture approximately 0.05% of the sample.

Only a few counts were recorded for this clone. This receptor's antigen is unknown. The sample holds no much larger clone one base away, and base qualities are not on file. From each donor, a single peripheral blood sample of approximately 0.11 L on average was drawn into heparinised tubes. Naive, central memory, regulatory and stem cell-like memory CD4+ T cells were sorted on a BD FACSAria II using a panel including CD45RO, CCR7, CD25, CD127, CD95 and CD27. All sorted populations exceeded 95% purity. PBMCs were isolated immediately by Lymphoprep density gradient centrifugation and stained directly without culture. So that batch effects would be minimized, each experiment stained and sorted samples in pairs, pairing one healthy donor with one patient. As encoded in the germline V gene, CDR1 is SNHLY while CDR2 is FYNNEI. V drops 7 bases and J drops 1 base, leaving 13 bases in between. The CDR3 holds 14 amino acids from the cysteine to the phenylalanine. Only CDR3 DNA remains: 42 bases, in frame from the first base.

The rearranged chain carries TRBV2 and TRBJ2-5, with no D gene named confidently. The specimen was naive CD4+ T cells from blood. The cell subset or site label, as the study defines it: true naive CD4+ T cells. The sequence was collected from a woman in her late teens or twenties in good health. The CDR3 protein is CASMPGQTQETQYF. The sequenced DNA: TGTGCCAGCATGCCTGGGCAGACCCAAGAGACCCAGTACTTC.